Below, 12 T cell receptor beta chains from the same sample are listed, as sequenced in a study of blood T cells in healthy people across ages (dated by TCRdb to the mid-2010s). The library was prepared using 5' RACE. Sequencing used an Illumina HiSeq 2500. A second PCR of roughly 6 to 11 cycles was performed with a sample-barcoded 5' primer and a J-beta primer mix. TCRdb trimmed the raw reads at Q25, called clones with MiXCR and kept productive beta chains. CDR3 protein duplicates are merged, each entry listing the most common genes and DNA. The sample yields 1.5 million to 2 million distinct CDR3 sequences; roughly 32% were counted once. The top ten clones comprise over 9% of the sample. Input material: blood. Every receptor here comes from a woman in her thirties in good health.

This clonotype has just a few counts. The chain couples TRBV6-2 or TRBV6-3 to TRBJ1-2, with D possibly matching TRBD1 (5 bases). This CDR3 has 12 amino acids. Germline loops: CDR1 MNHEY, CDR2 SVGEGT. The V end was cut by 7 bases, the J end by 5 bases, with 11 bases between. CDR3 in DNA: TGTGCCAGCACTAGGGACGGATATGGCTACACCTTC. This encodes CASTRDGYGYTF.

Notes on this clonotype: This could be a read error, since a much larger clone is one nucleotide away. The rearrangement links TRBV2 to TRBJ1-1; a weak D match, TRBD1 (6 bases). Germline CDR1 SNHLY, CDR2 FYNNEI. The CDR3 length is 15 residues. V lost 6 bases to trimming and J lost 4 bases, with 18 bases between them. This CDR3 reads CASSVAGDVGTEAFF. CDR3 coding DNA: TGTGCCAGCAGCGTCGCAGGGGATGTTGGCACTGAAGCTTTCTTT.

The chain is built from TRBV20-1 and TRBJ2-5, with TRBD1 matching over 12 bases. The J call may be in error: the DNA end matches TRBJ2-7 better. The CDR3 loop spans 15 amino acids. Per the germline V gene, CDR1 is DFQATT and CDR2 is SNEGSKA (reference sequence). The CDR3 loop is CSARGLGQGAHEQYF. Here the CDR3 DNA reads TGCAGTGCTAGAGGATTGGGACAGGGGGCCCACGAGCAGTACTTC.

This clonotype was seen a few times. This rearrangement joins TRBV12-3 or TRBV12-4 to TRBJ2-1; D gene unclear. V was pared by 3 bases and J by 9 bases, with 9 bases between. There are 12 residues in the CDR3. CDR3 sequence reads: CASSLIDTEQFF. CDR3 nucleotide sequence: TGTGCCAGCAGTTTGATCGACACTGAGCAGTTCTTC.

This clonotype occurred a few times. V gene TRBV20-1 combines with J gene TRBJ2-1; the D is unclear. CDR1 and CDR2 from the germline V gene are DFQATT and SNEGSKA (reference sequence). This CDR3 comprises 15 residues. The V end lost 6 bases, the J end lost 2 bases, and 17 bases lay between the germline ends. As DNA, the CDR3 is TGCAGTGCGCGCGGTGGGTTGGCTACCTACAATGAGCAGTTCTTC. It specifies CSARGGLATYNEQFF.

This clonotype was seen a few times. The J gene is TRBJ2-1, the V gene TRBV7-9; 8 nucleotides align to TRBD1. The CDR3 loop spans 15 amino acids. CDR1 is SEHNR and CDR2 is FQNEAQ in the germline V gene (reference sequence). V gave up 5 bases and J gave up 5 bases; unmatched junction bases: 8. In DNA form, the CDR3 reads TGTGCCAGCAGCCCCGGACAGGGATCCCACAATGAGCAGTTCTTC. Protein product: CASSPGQGSHNEQFF.

This chain connects TRBV5-1 to TRBJ2-7; 9 nucleotides match TRBD1. Germline V lookup: CDR1 SGHRS, CDR2 YFSETQ. This CDR3 contains 15 residues. V trimming: 0 bases; J trimming: 9 bases; junction bases outside the gene matches: 10. For the CDR3, the DNA is TGCGCCAGCAGCTTGGGACAGGGGGGCCCCTACAGGCAGTACTTC. Amino acids: CASSLGQGGPYRQYF.

V and J are TRBV30 and TRBJ1-3; D is ambiguous. V lost 7 bases and J 3 bases, leaving 10 bases between the germline ends. The CDR3 runs to 12 residues. The germline V gene encodes CDR1 GTSNPN and CDR2 SVGIG (reference sequence). CDR3 coding DNA: TGTGCCTACATAGGGAATGGAAACACCATATATTTT. It encodes CAYIGNGNTIYF.

V is TRBV4-2 and J is TRBJ2-2; D may match TRBD1 or TRBD2 (5 bases each). V gave up 3 bases and J gave up 3 bases, with 11 bases separating them. Looked up from germline, CDR1 is LGHNA and CDR2 is YNFKEQ. This CDR3 is 15 amino acids long. CDR3 DNA: TGTGCCAGCAGCCACGACGGGACCGACACCGGGGAGCTGTTTTTT. Residues: CASSHDGTDTGELFF.

A few counts support this clonotype. V usage is TRBV4-1 and J usage is TRBJ2-1; D is unclear. Trimming removed 0 bases at V and 2 bases at J, with 14 bases between. Germline lookup yields CDR1 MGHRA and CDR2 YSYEKL. CDR3 length equals 17 residues. The CDR3 nucleotides read TGCGCCAGCAGCCAAGATGGGGTAGCTGGAGCCTACAATGAGCAGTTCTTC. The encoded protein is CASSQDGVAGAYNEQFF.

This clonotype appeared once. At one of its ends the junction is not consistent with the germline gene, which may arise from a read error. This rearrangement joins TRBV7-9 to TRBJ2-6, with a tentative D call TRBD1 (5 bases). The CDR3 spans 14 residues. Per the germline V gene, CDR1 is SEHNR and CDR2 is FQNEAQ (reference sequence). CDR3 coding DNA: TGTGCCAGCAGCTGGGTCTCTGGGGCCAGCGTCCTGACTTTC. Translated: CASSWVSGASVLTF.

The V gene is TRBV20-1, the J gene TRBJ2-1; D might be TRBD2 (6 bases). Trimming cost V 5 bases and J 9 bases, with 26 bases left between them. Germline V lookup: CDR1 DFQATT, CDR2 SNEGSKA (reference sequence). The CDR3 loop spans 16 amino acids. The DNA of the CDR3 is TGCAGTGCTTCGAGTCGGGAGAGACCTAATTTGGTTGAGCAGTTCTTC. This encodes CSASSRERPNLVEQFF.